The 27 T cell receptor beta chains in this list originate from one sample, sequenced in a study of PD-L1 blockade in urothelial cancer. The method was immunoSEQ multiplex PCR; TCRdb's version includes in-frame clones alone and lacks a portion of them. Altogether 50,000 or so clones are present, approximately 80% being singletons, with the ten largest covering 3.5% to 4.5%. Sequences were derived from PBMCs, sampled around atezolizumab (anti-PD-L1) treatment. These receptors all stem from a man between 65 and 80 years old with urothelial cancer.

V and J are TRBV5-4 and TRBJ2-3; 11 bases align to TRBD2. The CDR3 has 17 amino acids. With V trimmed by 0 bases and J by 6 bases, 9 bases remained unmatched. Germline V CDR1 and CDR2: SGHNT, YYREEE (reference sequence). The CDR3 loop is CASSLAALAGVGDTQYF. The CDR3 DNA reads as TGTGCCAGCAGCTTGGCCGCACTAGCGGGAGTAGGGGATACGCAGTATTTT.

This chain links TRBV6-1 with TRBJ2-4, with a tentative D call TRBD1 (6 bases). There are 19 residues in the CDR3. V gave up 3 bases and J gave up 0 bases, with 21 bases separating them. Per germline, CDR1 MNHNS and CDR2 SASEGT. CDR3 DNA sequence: TGTGCCAGCAGTGAGGCCCACAGGGCAACCAAACTAGCCAAAAACATTCAGTACTTC. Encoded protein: CASSEAHRATKLAKNIQYF.

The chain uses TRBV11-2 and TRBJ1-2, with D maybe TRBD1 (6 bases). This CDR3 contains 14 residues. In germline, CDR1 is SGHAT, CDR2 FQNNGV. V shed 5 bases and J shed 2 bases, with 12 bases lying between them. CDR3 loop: CASSQDRWNYGYTF. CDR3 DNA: TGTGCCAGCAGCCAGGACAGATGGAACTATGGCTACACCTTC.

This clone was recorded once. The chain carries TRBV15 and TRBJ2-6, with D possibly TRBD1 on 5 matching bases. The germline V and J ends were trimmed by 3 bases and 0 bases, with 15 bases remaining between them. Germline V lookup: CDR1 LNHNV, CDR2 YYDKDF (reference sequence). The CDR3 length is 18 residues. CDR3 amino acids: CATSRRQGGVSGANVLTF. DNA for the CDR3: TGTGCCACCAGCAGGCGGCAGGGTGGGGTCTCTGGGGCCAACGTCCTGACTTTC.

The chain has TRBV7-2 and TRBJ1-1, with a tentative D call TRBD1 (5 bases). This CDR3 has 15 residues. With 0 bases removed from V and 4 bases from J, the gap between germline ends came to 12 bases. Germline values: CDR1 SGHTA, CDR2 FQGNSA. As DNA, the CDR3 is TGTGCCAGCAGCTTAGCAGTGGGGGAGGGCACTGAAGCTTTCTTT. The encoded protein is CASSLAVGEGTEAFF.

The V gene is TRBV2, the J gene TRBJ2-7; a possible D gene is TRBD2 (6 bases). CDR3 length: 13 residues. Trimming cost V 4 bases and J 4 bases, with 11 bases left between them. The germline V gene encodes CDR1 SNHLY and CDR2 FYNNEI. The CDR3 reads CASSVGGRYEQYF. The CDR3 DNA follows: TGTGCCAGCAGTGTCGGGGGTCGGTACGAGCAGTACTTC.

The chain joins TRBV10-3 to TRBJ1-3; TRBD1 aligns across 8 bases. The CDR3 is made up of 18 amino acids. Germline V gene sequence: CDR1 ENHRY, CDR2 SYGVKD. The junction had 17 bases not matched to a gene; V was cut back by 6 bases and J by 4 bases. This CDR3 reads CAISTPTGGATAGNTIYF. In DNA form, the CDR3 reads TGTGCCATCAGCACACCCACAGGGGGAGCTACGGCCGGAAACACCATATATTTT.

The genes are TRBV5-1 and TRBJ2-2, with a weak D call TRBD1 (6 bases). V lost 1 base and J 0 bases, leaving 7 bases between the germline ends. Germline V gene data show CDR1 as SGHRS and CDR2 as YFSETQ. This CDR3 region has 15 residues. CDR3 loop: CASSLRTANTGELFF. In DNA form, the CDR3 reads TGCGCCAGCAGCTTGAGGACAGCGAACACCGGGGAGCTGTTTTTT.

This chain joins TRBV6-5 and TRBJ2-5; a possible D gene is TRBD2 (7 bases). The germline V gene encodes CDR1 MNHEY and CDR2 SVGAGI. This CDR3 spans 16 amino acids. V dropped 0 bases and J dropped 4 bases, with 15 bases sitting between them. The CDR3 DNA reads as TGTGCCAGCAGTTACTCTGGGTCCGGGGGGCGAGAGACCCAGTACTTC. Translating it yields CASSYSGSGGRETQYF.

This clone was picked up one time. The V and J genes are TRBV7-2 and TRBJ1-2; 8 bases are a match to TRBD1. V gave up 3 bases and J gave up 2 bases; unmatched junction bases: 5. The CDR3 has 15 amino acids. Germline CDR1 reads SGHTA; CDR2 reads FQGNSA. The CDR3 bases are TGTGCCAGCAGCTTCGGGCAGGGGGCGAACTATGGCTACACCTTC. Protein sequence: CASSFGQGANYGYTF.

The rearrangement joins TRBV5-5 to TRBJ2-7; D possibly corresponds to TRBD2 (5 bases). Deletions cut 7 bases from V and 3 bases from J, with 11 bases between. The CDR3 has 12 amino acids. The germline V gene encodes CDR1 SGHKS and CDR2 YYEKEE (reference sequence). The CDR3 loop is CASGGLVYEQYF. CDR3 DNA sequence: TGTGCCAGCGGTGGACTCGTCTACGAGCAGTACTTC.

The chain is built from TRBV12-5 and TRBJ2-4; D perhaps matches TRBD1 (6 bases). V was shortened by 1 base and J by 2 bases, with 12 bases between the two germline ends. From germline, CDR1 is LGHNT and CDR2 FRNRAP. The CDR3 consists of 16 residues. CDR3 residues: CASGLATTGTKNIQYF. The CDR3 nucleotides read TGTGCTAGTGGTTTGGCCACGACAGGTACCAAAAACATTCAGTACTTC.

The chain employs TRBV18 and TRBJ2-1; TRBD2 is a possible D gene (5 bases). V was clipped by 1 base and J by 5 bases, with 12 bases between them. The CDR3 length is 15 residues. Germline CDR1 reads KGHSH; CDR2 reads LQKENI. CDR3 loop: CASSPQPGIHNEQFF. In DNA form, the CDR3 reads TGTGCCAGCTCACCACAGCCGGGGATCCACAATGAGCAGTTCTTC.

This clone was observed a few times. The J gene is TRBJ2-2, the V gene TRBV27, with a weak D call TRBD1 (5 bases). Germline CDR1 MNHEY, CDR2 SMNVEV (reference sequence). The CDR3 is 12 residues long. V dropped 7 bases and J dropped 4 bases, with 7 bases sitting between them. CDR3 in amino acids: CASNQGTGELFF. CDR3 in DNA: TGTGCCAGCAATCAGGGCACCGGGGAGCTGTTTTTT.

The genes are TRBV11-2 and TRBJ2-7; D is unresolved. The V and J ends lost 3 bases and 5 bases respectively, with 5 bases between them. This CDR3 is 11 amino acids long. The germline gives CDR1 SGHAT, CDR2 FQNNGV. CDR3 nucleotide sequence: TGTGCCAGCAGCTTCAACAACGAGCAGTACTTC. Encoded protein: CASSFNNEQYF.

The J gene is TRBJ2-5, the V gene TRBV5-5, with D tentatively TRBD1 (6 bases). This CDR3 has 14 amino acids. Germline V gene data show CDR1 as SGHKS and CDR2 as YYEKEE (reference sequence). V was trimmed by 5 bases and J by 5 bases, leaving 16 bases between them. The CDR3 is CASRLRTAGETQYF. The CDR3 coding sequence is TGTGCCAGCAGACTGAGGACAGCTGGGGAGACCCAGTACTTC.

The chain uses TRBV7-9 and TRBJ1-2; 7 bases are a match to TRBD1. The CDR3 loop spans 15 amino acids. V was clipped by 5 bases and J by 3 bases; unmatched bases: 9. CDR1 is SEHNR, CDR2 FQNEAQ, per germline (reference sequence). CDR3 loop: CASSTRDSSDYGYTF. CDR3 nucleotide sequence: TGTGCCAGCAGCACCCGGGACAGCTCAGACTATGGCTACACCTTC.

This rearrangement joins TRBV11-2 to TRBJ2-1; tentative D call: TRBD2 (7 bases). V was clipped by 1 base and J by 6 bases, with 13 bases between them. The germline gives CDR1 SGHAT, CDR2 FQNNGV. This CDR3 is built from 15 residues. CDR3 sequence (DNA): TGTGCCAGCAGCTTAGTAGGGGGGGGCGGCAATGAGCAGTTCTTC. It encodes CASSLVGGGGNEQFF.

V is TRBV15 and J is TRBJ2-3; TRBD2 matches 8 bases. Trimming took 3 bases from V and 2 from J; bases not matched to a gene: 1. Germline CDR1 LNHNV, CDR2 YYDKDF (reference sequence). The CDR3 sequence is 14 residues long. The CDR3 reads CATSSGGATDTQYF. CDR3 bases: TGTGCCACCAGCAGCGGGGGGGCCACAGATACGCAGTATTTT.

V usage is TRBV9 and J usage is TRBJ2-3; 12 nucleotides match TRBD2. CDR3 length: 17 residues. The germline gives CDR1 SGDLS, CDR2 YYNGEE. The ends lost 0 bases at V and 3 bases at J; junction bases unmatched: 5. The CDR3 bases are TGTGCCAGCAGCGTAGAACCTAGCGGGAGGGTTACAGATACGCAGTATTTT. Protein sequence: CASSVEPSGRVTDTQYF.

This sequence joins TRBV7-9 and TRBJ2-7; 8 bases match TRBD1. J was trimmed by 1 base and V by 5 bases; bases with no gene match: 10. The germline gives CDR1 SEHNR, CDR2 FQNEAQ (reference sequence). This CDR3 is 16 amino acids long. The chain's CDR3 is CASSHDPRTGSYEQYF. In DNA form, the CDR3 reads TGTGCCAGCAGCCACGACCCCCGGACAGGGTCCTACGAGCAGTACTTC.

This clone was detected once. CDR3 in amino acids: CASSQAGKTGDTQYF. CDR3 DNA: TGTGCCAGCAGCCAAGCGGGTAAAACGGGAGATACGCAGTATTTT. V is TRBV11-3 and J is TRBJ2-3, with a possible D match to TRBD2 (6 bases). V dropped 5 bases and J dropped 5 bases, with 17 bases sitting between them. This CDR3 is 15 amino acids long. Germline CDR1 is SGHNT and CDR2 is YENEEA.

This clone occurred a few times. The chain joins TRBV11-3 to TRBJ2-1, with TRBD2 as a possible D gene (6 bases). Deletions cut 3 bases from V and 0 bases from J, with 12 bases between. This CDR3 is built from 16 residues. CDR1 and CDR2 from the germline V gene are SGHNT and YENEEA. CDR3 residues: CASSLGGIGSYNEQFF. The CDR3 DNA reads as TGTGCCAGCAGCTTGGGCGGGATCGGCTCCTACAATGAGCAGTTCTTC. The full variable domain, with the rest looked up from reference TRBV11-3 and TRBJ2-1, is EAGVVQSPRYKIIEKKQPVAFWCNPISGHNTLYWYLQNLGQGPELLIRYENEEAVDDSQLPKDRFSAERLKGVDSTLKIQPAELGDSAVYLCASSLGGIGSYNEQFFGPGTRLTVL.

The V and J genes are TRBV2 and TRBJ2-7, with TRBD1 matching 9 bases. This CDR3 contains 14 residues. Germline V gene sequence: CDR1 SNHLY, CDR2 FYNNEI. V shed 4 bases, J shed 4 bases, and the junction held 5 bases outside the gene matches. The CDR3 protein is CASSAGQGKYEQYF. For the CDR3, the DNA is TGTGCCAGCAGTGCAGGACAGGGGAAGTACGAGCAGTACTTC.

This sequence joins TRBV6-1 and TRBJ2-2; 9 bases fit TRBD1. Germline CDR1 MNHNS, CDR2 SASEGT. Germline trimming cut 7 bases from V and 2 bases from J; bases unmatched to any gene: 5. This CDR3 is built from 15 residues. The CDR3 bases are TGTGCCAGCACTCGGACAGGGGCTAACACCGGGGAGCTGTTTTTT. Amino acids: CASTRTGANTGELFF.

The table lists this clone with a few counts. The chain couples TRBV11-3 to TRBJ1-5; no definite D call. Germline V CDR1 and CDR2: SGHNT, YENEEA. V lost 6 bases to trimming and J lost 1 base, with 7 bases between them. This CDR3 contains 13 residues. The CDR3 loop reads CASRSGSNQPQHF. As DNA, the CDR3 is TGTGCCAGCAGGTCCGGGAGCAATCAGCCCCAGCATTTT. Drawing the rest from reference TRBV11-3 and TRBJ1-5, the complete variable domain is EAGVVQSPRYKIIEKKQPVAFWCNPISGHNTLYWYLQNLGQGPELLIRYENEEAVDDSQLPKDRFSAERLKGVDSTLKIQPAELGDSAVYLCASRSGSNQPQHFGDGTRLSIL.

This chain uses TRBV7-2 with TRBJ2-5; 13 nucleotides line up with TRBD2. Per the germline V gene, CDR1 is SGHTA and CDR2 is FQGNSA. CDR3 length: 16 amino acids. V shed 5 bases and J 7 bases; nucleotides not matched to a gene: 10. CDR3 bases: TGTGCCAGCAGCGCTCAAACTAGCGGGGGGGCGGGGACCCAGTACTTC. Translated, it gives CASSAQTSGGAGTQYF.